The 9 T cell receptor beta chains presented below share a single source sample, sequenced in a study of PD-1 blockade in classical Hodgkin lymphoma. Patients all relapsed after autologous stem cell transplantation, and there was variation in brentuximab vedotin exposure. Some clones are missing from TCRdb's copy, which holds only in-frame ones; the method was immunoSEQ multiplex PCR. This table has 25,000 to 30,000 clones, approximately 87% appearing once. The material sequenced was peripheral blood mononuclear cells (PBMCs), taken before the second cycle of nivolumab. These receptors were collected from a human donor with classical Hodgkin lymphoma.

The V call is TRBV4-3, the J call TRBJ1-2, with D maybe TRBD1 (5 bases). V lost 0 bases, J lost 1 base, and 12 bases lay in between. Germline CDR1 is LGHNA and CDR2 is YSLEER. The CDR3 is 16 amino acids. The CDR3 loop is CASSQEFGAINYGYTF. CDR3 bases: TGCGCCAGCAGCCAAGAGTTCGGGGCGATTAACTATGGCTACACCTTC.

The CDR3 sequence is CASSYNRPNTEAFF. In DNA, the CDR3 is TGTGCCAGCAGCTACAACCGGCCGAACACTGAAGCTTTCTTT. J is TRBJ1-1 and V is TRBV5-5; D call uncertain. Between the trimmed V and J ends, which lost 3 bases and 1 base, there was a span of 10 bases. This CDR3 has 14 amino acids. Germline CDR1 and CDR2: SGHKS and YYEKEE (reference sequence).

This rearrangement joins TRBV27 to TRBJ1-1; 11 bases are a match to TRBD1. V gave up 4 bases and J gave up 6 bases; unmatched junction bases: 4. The germline V gene has CDR1 MNHEY and CDR2 SMNVEV (reference sequence). This CDR3 contains 14 residues. The CDR3 DNA reads as TGTGCCAGCAGTTCCTCGGGACAGGGGGCTGAAGCTTTCTTT. Translation: CASSSSGQGAEAFF.

In this sample, this clone turned up a few times. The chain joins TRBV10-3 to TRBJ2-2; D not certain. V dropped 2 bases and J dropped 4 bases, with 11 bases sitting between them. Germline assignment: CDR1 ENHRY and CDR2 SYGVKD. This CDR3 has 15 amino acids. The CDR3 reads CAISEVLSLTGELFF. The CDR3 DNA is TGTGCCATCAGTGAGGTTCTGAGCCTCACCGGGGAGCTGTTTTTT.

The chain couples TRBV6-5 to TRBJ2-5; D gene uncertain. Trimming left V 4 bases short and J 5 bases short, with 14 bases between. CDR1 MNHEY and CDR2 SVGAGI come from the germline V gene. This CDR3 comprises 14 residues. The CDR3: CASSFAASSETQYF. The DNA of the CDR3 is TGTGCCAGCAGTTTTGCGGCCTCGAGTGAGACCCAGTACTTC.

V is TRBV19 and J is TRBJ2-1, with 9 bases fitting TRBD2. The germline V gene encodes CDR1 LNHDA and CDR2 SQIVND (reference sequence). Trimming removed 4 bases from V and 4 bases from J; junction bases left unmatched: 17. This CDR3 region has 19 residues. The CDR3 loop is CASSTTVGAGGIPYNEQFF. The DNA of the CDR3 is TGTGCCAGTAGTACCACGGTGGGAGCGGGAGGTATTCCTTACAATGAGCAGTTCTTC.

The rearrangement joins TRBV27 to TRBJ2-1; 11 positions match TRBD2. Germline assignment: CDR1 MNHEY and CDR2 SMNVEV (reference sequence). With V trimmed by 5 bases and J by 4 bases, 4 bases remained unmatched. The length of the CDR3 is 15 residues. CDR3 sequence (DNA): TGTGCCAGCAGTACCCGACTAGCGGGGTACAATGAGCAGTTCTTC. Its protein product is CASSTRLAGYNEQFF.

This chain joins TRBV25-1 and TRBJ1-1; weak D call: TRBD1 (6 bases). The CDR3 is made up of 15 amino acids. V gave up 3 bases and J gave up 5 bases, with 16 bases separating them. Germline assignment: CDR1 MGHDK and CDR2 SYGVNS. CDR3 protein: CASSDRGGAGTEAFF. Written as DNA, the CDR3 is TGTGCCAGCAGTGACCGCGGGGGCGCCGGGACTGAAGCTTTCTTT.

The rearrangement links TRBV6-5 to TRBJ2-7, with 9 positions matching TRBD2. The CDR3 covers 14 residues. CDR1 and CDR2 from the germline V gene are MNHEY and SVGAGI. With V trimmed by 6 bases and J by 3 bases, 6 bases remained unmatched. The CDR3 DNA reads TGTGCCAGCAGACGAGCGGGAGGAAACTACGAGCAGTACTTC. It translates to CASRRAGGNYEQYF.